This T cell receptor (beta chain) emerged from a study of CD4+ T cells in melanoma. Notes on the study in general: Neoantigen-specific CD4+ T cells in melanoma reportedly had diverse differentiation states. CD8+ T cell, macrophage and B cell function reportedly correlated with neoantigen-specific CD4+ T cells.

Profiled with immunoSEQ multiplex PCR; TCRdb holds only in-frame clones, not every one. The sample holds around 19,000 clones, 81% seen once. This clone has a handful of counts. Its specificity is not known. The source material was cells from a culture (not recorded whether cultured in vitro). The sequence derives from a human donor with melanoma.

CDR3 DNA sequence: TGTGCCAGCAGTTACTCGCCCCAGGGAGGGTACGAGCAGTACTTC. This codes for CASSYSPQGGYEQYF. The rearrangement joins TRBV6-5 to TRBJ2-7, with TRBD2 matching over 7 bases. The V and J ends lost 0 bases and 4 bases, in that order; junction bases with no gene match: 6. CDR1 is MNHEY and CDR2 is SVGAGI in the germline V gene. The CDR3 has 15 amino acids.